The present T cell receptor beta chain was sequenced within a study of shared clonotypes between healthy human individuals. Broader study findings: Since donors were few, the genetic and exposure-history diversity represented was limited. As a rule, naive subsets had a larger estimated richness than memory subsets. Though the depth was large, rarefaction showed that sorted-subset sequencing was incomplete.

Unmatched junction bases numbered 11, after V lost 4 bases and J lost 5 bases. The germline CDR1 and CDR2 sequences are LNHDA and SQIVND (reference sequence). The CDR3 loop spans 16 amino acids. A word on this clone: The antigen remains undetermined.

The method was immunoSEQ multiplex PCR; TCRdb's version includes in-frame clones alone and lacks a portion of them. The sample shows about 1 million clones, around 74% of them seen only once. Negatively enriched CD4+ T cells were divided by CD45RA into naive and memory. Material: memory CD4+ T cells sorted from blood. Noted subset: CD45RA-negative fraction. This receptor was obtained from a man between 18 and 29 years old in good health. The rearrangement links TRBV19 to TRBJ2-5, with 9 bases lining up with TRBD1. The CDR3 loop reads CASSRGNRGLRETQYF. The CDR3 DNA sequence: TGTGCCAGTAGTAGGGGTAACAGGGGGCTTCGGGAGACCCAGTACTTC.